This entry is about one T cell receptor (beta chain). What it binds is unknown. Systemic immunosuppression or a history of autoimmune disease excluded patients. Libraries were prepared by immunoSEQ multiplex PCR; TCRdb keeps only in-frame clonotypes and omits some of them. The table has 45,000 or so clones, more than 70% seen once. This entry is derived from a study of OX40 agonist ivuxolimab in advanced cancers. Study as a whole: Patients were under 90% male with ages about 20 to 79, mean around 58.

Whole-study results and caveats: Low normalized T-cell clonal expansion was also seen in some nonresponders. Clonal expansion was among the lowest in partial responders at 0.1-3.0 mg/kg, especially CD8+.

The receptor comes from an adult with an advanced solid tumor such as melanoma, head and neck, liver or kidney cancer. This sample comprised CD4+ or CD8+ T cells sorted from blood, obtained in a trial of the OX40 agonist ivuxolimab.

The CDR3 bases are TGTGCCAGCAGAGGGGACAGGGCCAGCACTGAAGCTTTCTTT. This encodes CASRGDRASTEAFF. V gene TRBV6-1 combines with J gene TRBJ1-1; 9 bases fit TRBD1. V shed 6 bases and J 4 bases; nucleotides not matched to a gene: 6. From germline, CDR1 is MNHNS and CDR2 SASEGT. The CDR3 is 14 residues long.